Presented here are 23 T cell receptor beta chains from one specimen sequenced in a study of blood T cell repertoires in COVID-19. Sequencing used immunoSEQ multiplex PCR; TCRdb keeps in-frame clones, though not all of them. The table has a few hundred thousand clones, around 90% seen once. The sequenced sample was peripheral blood. The receptors were gathered from a person aged 18 to 35 with COVID-19, enrolled during active disease.

The chain is built from TRBV7-3 and TRBJ2-5; the D is unclear. The V end was cut by 3 bases, the J end by 2 bases, with 7 bases between. Germline values: CDR1 SGHTA, CDR2 FQGTGA. This CDR3 comprises 13 residues. For the CDR3, the DNA is TGTGCCAGCAGCTTTGGGCAGCAAGAGACCCAGTACTTC. Translating it yields CASSFGQQETQYF.

J is TRBJ2-6 and V is TRBV3-1 (or the pseudogene TRBV3-2), with 9 nucleotides matching TRBD1. Germline values: CDR1 LGHDT, CDR2 YNNKEL (reference sequence). The V and J ends lost 8 bases and 4 bases, in that order; junction bases with no gene match: 15. The CDR3 is 18 residues long. The CDR3 sequence is CASRTGTGSLSGANVLTF. For the CDR3, the DNA is TGTGCCAGCCGCACCGGGACAGGGAGTTTGTCCGGGGCCAACGTCCTGACTTTC.

V gene TRBV2 combines with J gene TRBJ2-7; TRBD2 agrees at 7 bases. Unmatched junction bases numbered 2, after V lost 1 base and J lost 2 bases. In germline, CDR1 is SNHLY, CDR2 FYNNEI. This CDR3 has 14 amino acids. CDR3 sequence reads: CASSEGGLTYEQYF. As DNA, the CDR3 is TGTGCCAGCAGTGAAGGGGGACTAACCTACGAGCAGTACTTC.

The V and J genes are TRBV11-2 and TRBJ2-7; no firm D call. Germline loops: CDR1 SGHAT, CDR2 FQNNGV. This CDR3 is 15 amino acids long. Trimming took 8 bases from V and 0 from J, leaving 17 bases between them. CDR3 nucleotides: TGTGCCAGCGCCAGAAACACCCACACCTCCTACGAGCAGTACTTC. This translates into CASARNTHTSYEQYF.

The genes are TRBV27 and TRBJ2-2, with 7 bases lining up with TRBD2. Germline loops: CDR1 MNHEY, CDR2 SMNVEV (reference sequence). V shed 8 bases and J 5 bases; nucleotides not matched to a gene: 14. This CDR3 comprises 16 residues. The CDR3 nucleotides are TGTGCCAGCTCCCATCTCGGCGGACTAGGGACCGGGGAGCTGTTTTTT. Translating gives CASSHLGGLGTGELFF.

This chain connects TRBV27 to TRBJ1-1, with a possible D match to TRBD1 (6 bases). V shed 11 bases and J shed 0 bases, with 13 bases lying between them. The CDR3 spans 13 residues. In germline, CDR1 is MNHEY, CDR2 SMNVEV (reference sequence). In DNA, the CDR3 is TGTGCCGGGCCGGGACACCTGAACACTGAAGCTTTCTTT. It codes for CAGPGHLNTEAFF.

The chain is built from TRBV30 and TRBJ1-6; D might be TRBD1 (6 bases). Germline CDR1 is GTSNPN and CDR2 is SVGIG (reference sequence). The CDR3 has 16 amino acids. The V gene lost 6 bases and the J gene lost 1 base, with 16 bases spanning the gap. CDR3 in amino acids: CACHPTGSSYNSPLHF. The CDR3 DNA reads TGTGCCTGTCATCCCACAGGGTCATCCTATAATTCACCCCTCCACTTT.

This rearrangement joins TRBV5-1 to TRBJ2-3, with a weak D call TRBD1 (6 bases). Germline loops: CDR1 SGHRS, CDR2 YFSETQ. V was cut by 0 bases and J by 4 bases, with 9 bases left in between. There are 14 residues in the CDR3. The CDR3 coding sequence is TGCGCCAGCAGCTTGGTACAGGGAGCAGATACGCAGTATTTT. Its protein product is CASSLVQGADTQYF.

The chain is built from TRBV3-1 (or the pseudogene TRBV3-2) and TRBJ2-1, with no clear D. Germline CDR1 LGHDT, CDR2 YNNKEL (reference sequence). The CDR3 is 15 amino acids. Trimming pared 5 bases from V and 4 bases from J, leaving 15 bases between. The CDR3 DNA reads as TGTGCCAGCAGCGAGGTCCCGGCCCAATACAATGAGCAGTTCTTC. Protein: CASSEVPAQYNEQFF.

The chain recombines TRBV12-3 or TRBV12-4 with TRBJ1-2, with D possibly being TRBD1 (5 bases). The CDR3 loop spans 13 amino acids. Deletions cut 2 bases from V and 6 bases from J, with 10 bases between. As DNA, the CDR3 is TGTGCCAGCAGTTTAAAGACAGAACATGGCTACACCTTC. Translation gives CASSLKTEHGYTF.

The gene calls are TRBV3-1 (or the pseudogene TRBV3-2) and TRBJ2-2; the D gene is possibly TRBD1 (5 bases). The germline CDR1 and CDR2 sequences are LGHDT and YNNKEL (reference sequence). CDR3 length: 14 residues. With 4 bases removed from V and 6 bases from J, the gap between germline ends came to 12 bases. The CDR3 nucleotides read TGTGCCAGCAGCCCAGGGAACCTCCCCGGGGAGCTGTTTTTT. Translation gives CASSPGNLPGELFF.

The V gene is TRBV25-1, the J gene TRBJ2-1; 7 bases line up with TRBD1. Germline trimming cut 6 bases from V and 7 bases from J; bases unmatched to any gene: 6. This CDR3 comprises 13 residues. From germline, CDR1 is MGHDK and CDR2 SYGVNS. For the CDR3, the DNA is TGTGCCAGCAGGTCAGGGGGAGAGAATGAGCAGTTCTTC. Amino acid sequence: CASRSGGENEQFF.

J is TRBJ2-7 and V is TRBV19, with 13 bases matching TRBD2. From germline, CDR1 is LNHDA and CDR2 SQIVND (reference sequence). Trimming cost V 4 bases and J 0 bases; bases outside gene matches: 6. The CDR3 totals 17 residues. In nucleotides, the CDR3 is TGTGCCAGTAGTACTCGGACTAGCGGGAGTGCCTCCTACGAGCAGTACTTC. Residues: CASSTRTSGSASYEQYF.

V is TRBV10-1 and J is TRBJ1-2; 8 bases are shared with TRBD1. The CDR3 is 16 amino acids. The V gene end was trimmed by 7 bases and the J gene end by 4 bases; junction bases not matched to a gene: 14. Per the germline V gene, CDR1 is WNHNN and CDR2 is SYGVQD (reference sequence). The chain's CDR3 is CASTTGGDRTFYGYTF. The CDR3 region has the DNA TGCGCCAGCACCACTGGGGGGGACAGGACATTCTATGGCTACACCTTC.

The rearrangement uses TRBV5-1 and TRBJ1-4, with TRBD1 matching 7 bases. This CDR3 is built from 16 residues. The germline gives CDR1 SGHRS, CDR2 YFSETQ. The V gene end was trimmed by 4 bases and the J gene end by 5 bases; junction bases not matched to a gene: 11. The CDR3 here is CASSERPGGWNEKLFF. The CDR3 DNA sequence: TGCGCCAGCAGCGAACGTCCAGGGGGTTGGAATGAAAAACTGTTTTTT.

As concerns this clone: Other DNA sequences in this specimen translate into the identical CDR3. The rearrangement uses TRBV4-2 and TRBJ2-1, with 10 positions matching TRBD2. This CDR3 has 17 amino acids. The ends lost 0 bases at V and 3 bases at J; junction bases unmatched: 5. Germline CDR1 reads LGHNA; CDR2 reads YNFKEQ. The chain's CDR3 is CASSQDGTSGVYNEQFF. In DNA form, the CDR3 reads TGTGCCAGCAGCCAAGATGGAACTAGCGGGGTCTACAATGAGCAGTTCTTC.

In this sample, this clone turned up once. The J gene is TRBJ2-5, the V gene TRBV4-1; D ambiguous. The CDR3 contains 18 residues. Germline values: CDR1 MGHRA, CDR2 YSYEKL. Trimming shortened V by 0 bases and J by 2 bases, and 19 bases separated the two germline ends. CDR3 loop: CASSQDLALGTRQETQYF. CDR3 nucleotides: TGCGCCAGCAGCCAAGATCTCGCCCTCGGTACCCGACAAGAGACCCAGTACTTC.

On this clone itself: This sample includes further DNA sequences coding for the same CDR3. The rearrangement uses TRBV4-2 and TRBJ2-7, with 8 bases fitting TRBD2. Germline V gene data show CDR1 as LGHNA and CDR2 as YNFKEQ. This CDR3 comprises 14 residues. V lost 0 bases, J lost 4 bases, and 2 bases stayed unmatched. The CDR3, as DNA: TGTGCCAGCAGCCAAGATTCGGGGGGGTACGAGCAGTACTTC. Amino acid sequence: CASSQDSGGYEQYF.

The V gene is TRBV5-5, the J gene TRBJ1-1, with 9 bases fitting TRBD1. CDR3 length: 13 residues. Germline lookup yields CDR1 SGHKS and CDR2 YYEKEE (reference sequence). V lost 3 bases to trimming and J lost 5 bases; unmatched junction nucleotides: 2. For the CDR3, the DNA is TGTGCCAGCAGCTCCGGGACAGGGACTGAAGCTTTCTTT. Translating it yields CASSSGTGTEAFF.

The V and J genes are TRBV11-2 and TRBJ2-3, with D maybe TRBD1 (7 bases). Trimming stripped 5 bases from V and 3 bases from J, with 12 bases between. There are 14 residues in the CDR3. Germline V gives CDR1 SGHAT, CDR2 FQNNGV. The CDR3 loop reads CASSPAGGTDTQYF. CDR3 DNA: TGTGCCAGCAGCCCCGCAGGGGGGACAGATACGCAGTATTTT.

The DNA for the CDR3 is TGCAGCGTTGGCAACCCGAACGGGGGAAATGAGCAGTTCTTC. This encodes CSVGNPNGGNEQFF. The J gene is TRBJ2-1, the V gene TRBV29-1; the D gene is possibly TRBD2 (6 bases). This CDR3 spans 14 amino acids. Germline-derived CDR1 and CDR2 are SQVTM and ANQGSEA. V was shortened by 4 bases and J by 7 bases, with 17 bases between the two germline ends.

This chain joins TRBV13 and TRBJ2-7, with TRBD2 matching 11 bases. From germline, CDR1 is PRHDT and CDR2 FYEKMQ (reference sequence). CDR3 length: 14 amino acids. V shed 5 bases and J 4 bases; nucleotides not matched to a gene: 4. CDR3 nucleotide sequence: TGTGCCAGCAGCCCGGGACTAGCGGATTACGAGCAGTACTTC. As protein: CASSPGLADYEQYF.

The V call is TRBV27, the J call TRBJ1-2, with TRBD1 identical over 12 bases. This CDR3 is built from 17 residues. Trimming at V came to 5 bases and at J to 7 bases, leaving 14 bases not matched to a gene. The germline V gene has CDR1 MNHEY and CDR2 SMNVEV (reference sequence). Written as DNA, the CDR3 is TGTGCCAGCAGTCAAACCGCTTGGGGGACAGGGGGCAGTGGCTACACCTTC. It specifies CASSQTAWGTGGSGYTF.